This paragraph reports one TCR beta chain. This entry is derived from a study of neoadjuvant nivolumab and ipilimumab in lung cancer. In germline, CDR1 is SGHKS, CDR2 YYEKEE (reference sequence). CDR3 length: 16 amino acids. J was trimmed by 0 bases and V by 4 bases; bases with no gene match: 6. Here immunoSEQ multiplex PCR was the method, and the copy in TCRdb shows in-frame clones only, minus some. The profile covers 30,000 or so clones, with approximately 92% appearing a single time and under 2.5% taken by the ten largest. The V call is TRBV5-5, the J call TRBJ1-1; 10 bases match TRBD1. The material sequenced was peripheral blood, taken after neoadjuvant nivolumab, alone or with ipilimumab, at or shortly before surgery. This sequence originates from an adult with non-small cell lung cancer. CDR3: CASSGPGQGLNTEAFF. The CDR3 nucleotides read TGTGCCAGCAGCGGCCCGGGACAGGGGTTGAACACTGAAGCTTTCTTT.